The 10 T cell receptor beta chains reported below all come from one sample, sequenced in a study of shared clonotypes between healthy human individuals. Some clones are missing from TCRdb's copy, which holds only in-frame ones; the method was immunoSEQ multiplex PCR. The table shows around 700,000 clones, with roughly 70% occurring only once. The material sequenced was memory CD4+ T cells sorted from blood. Described subset: CD45RA-negative fraction. Receptors originate from a woman aged 25 to 45 in good health.

The gene calls are TRBV19 and TRBJ1-2, with D uncertain. The germline V gene encodes CDR1 LNHDA and CDR2 SQIVND (reference sequence). V lost 3 bases, J lost 5 bases, and 7 bases lay in between. CDR3 length equals 12 residues. As DNA, the CDR3 is TGTGCCAGTAGTATTTCCGGATATGGCTACACCTTC. This translates into CASSISGYGYTF.

Only a few counts were recorded for this clone. The chain combines TRBV2 with TRBJ2-1; D might be TRBD2 (5 bases). Germline CDR1 and CDR2: SNHLY and FYNNEI. There are 12 residues in the CDR3. V was trimmed by 4 bases and J by 5 bases, leaving 6 bases between them. The CDR3 here is CASSGGNNEQFF. The DNA for the CDR3 is TGTGCCAGCAGTGGAGGGAACAATGAGCAGTTCTTC.

The V gene is TRBV11-2, the J gene TRBJ2-7; 7 bases match TRBD1. Germline V gives CDR1 SGHAT, CDR2 FQNNGV. This CDR3 contains 14 residues. V gave up 5 bases and J gave up 6 bases; unmatched junction bases: 10. CDR3 sequence: CASSPTGIRSEQYF. For the CDR3, the DNA is TGTGCCAGCAGCCCGACAGGGATCCGTTCCGAGCAGTACTTC. The full variable domain, completed using reference TRBV11-2 and TRBJ2-7, is EAGVAQSPRYKIIEKRQSVAFWCNPISGHATLYWYQQILGQGPKLLIQFQNNGVVDDSQLPKDRFSAERLKGVDSTLKIQPAKLEDSAVYLCASSPTGIRSEQYFGPGTRLTVT.

The chain is built from TRBV4-1 and TRBJ2-5; TRBD2 matches 11 bases. With 6 bases clipped from V and 0 bases from J, the junction kept 6 bases outside the gene matches. The CDR3 length is 16 residues. Germline lookup yields CDR1 MGHRA and CDR2 YSYEKL. CDR3 amino acids: CASRASGRKHQETQYF. The CDR3 DNA reads as TGCGCCAGCAGAGCTAGCGGGAGGAAACACCAAGAGACCCAGTACTTC.

The rearrangement joins TRBV27 to TRBJ2-7; D may be TRBD1 (5 bases). CDR1 is MNHEY, CDR2 SMNVEV, per germline (reference sequence). V was clipped by 0 bases and J by 1 base, with 10 bases between them. CDR3 size: 15 residues. This CDR3 is CASSLSTRVSYEQYF. As DNA, the CDR3 is TGTGCCAGCAGTTTATCGACCAGGGTTTCCTACGAGCAGTACTTC.

This clone appeared a few times. V gene TRBV7-9 combines with J gene TRBJ2-1; D ambiguous. Trimming left V 5 bases short and J 8 bases short, with 16 bases between. Per the germline V gene, CDR1 is SEHNR and CDR2 is FQNEAQ (reference sequence). CDR3 size: 14 residues. For the CDR3, the DNA is TGTGCCAGCAGCCCCGTGGTGGCACGTGATGAGCAGTTCTTC. Its protein is CASSPVVARDEQFF.

J is TRBJ1-2 and V is TRBV14; TRBD1 matches at 11 bases. The V gene end was trimmed by 4 bases and the J gene end by 4 bases; junction bases not matched to a gene: 11. This CDR3 comprises 17 residues. Germline-derived CDR1 and CDR2 are SGHDN and FVKESK. DNA of the CDR3: TGTGCCAGCAGCCCTCGAGGGACAGGGGGTTTAGGCTATGGCTACACCTTC. This codes for CASSPRGTGGLGYGYTF.

This sequence joins TRBV28 and TRBJ1-2; TRBD1 matches at 12 bases. The CDR3 covers 17 residues. V was clipped by 4 bases and J by 5 bases; unmatched bases: 11. The germline V gene has CDR1 MDHEN and CDR2 SYDVKM. The CDR3 DNA sequence: TGTGCCAGCAGTTCTCCGGCGGCGGGACAGGGGGCTTATGGCTACACCTTC. Encoded protein: CASSSPAAGQGAYGYTF.

The V call is TRBV28, the J call TRBJ2-5; 8 bases align to TRBD2. The CDR3 length is 14 residues. Germline CDR1 MDHEN, CDR2 SYDVKM. V shed 6 bases, J shed 2 bases, and the junction held 5 bases outside the gene matches. CDR3 region: CASSPTSVQETQYF. In DNA form, the CDR3 reads TGTGCCAGCAGCCCGACTAGCGTTCAAGAGACCCAGTACTTC.

This chain links TRBV5-1 with TRBJ2-7, with D uncertain. Germline V gives CDR1 SGHRS, CDR2 YFSETQ. This CDR3 contains 13 residues. Trimming cost V 1 base and J 2 bases, with 7 bases left between them. Here the CDR3 reads CASSLTRTYEQYF. CDR3 DNA sequence: TGCGCCAGCAGCTTGACACGAACCTACGAGCAGTACTTC.